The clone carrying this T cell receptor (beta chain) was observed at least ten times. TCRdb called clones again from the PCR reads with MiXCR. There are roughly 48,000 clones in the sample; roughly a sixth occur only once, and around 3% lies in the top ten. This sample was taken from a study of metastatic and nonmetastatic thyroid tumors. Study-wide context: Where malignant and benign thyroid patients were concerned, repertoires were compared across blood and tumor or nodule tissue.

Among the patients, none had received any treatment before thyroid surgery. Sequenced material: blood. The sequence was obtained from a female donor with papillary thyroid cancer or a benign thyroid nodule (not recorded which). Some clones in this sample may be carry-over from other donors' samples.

The CDR3 spells CASSYSSYTF. The CDR3 coding sequence is TGTGCCAGCAGTTACAGCAGCTACACCTTC. The chain links TRBV2 to TRBJ1-2; D is unclear. CDR3 size: 10 residues. V was clipped by 5 bases and J by 9 bases, with 7 bases between them. Germline V CDR1 and CDR2: SNHLY, FYNNEI. The variable domain in full, with the rest retrieved from reference TRBV2 and TRBJ1-2, is EPEVTQTPSHQVTQMGQEVILRCVPISNHLYFYWYRQILGQKVEFLVSFYNNEISEKSEIFDDQFSVERPDGSNFTLKIRSTKLEDSAMYFCASSYSSYTFGSGTRLTVV.